This T cell receptor beta chain came from a study of tissue T cells after allogeneic stem cell transplantation. Germline trimming cut 3 bases from V and 6 bases from J; bases unmatched to any gene: 1. This CDR3 is built from 14 residues. Notes on this clone: Its antigen is not identified. Gene names are mouse gene names. With the read ending 1 residue before the CDR3 end, the germline J gene is used to fill in that end.

Study-wide points: Few T cell clones were shared across patients, but motif clusters showed tissue-specific shared signatures.

Survey-depth TCRbeta CDR3 sequencing reported V/J genes and productive frequencies. Profiling relied on immunoSEQ multiplex PCR, and the TCRdb table lists in-frame clones only, not all of them. The sample shows approximately 45,000 clones, 73% of them seen only once. Sequencing was performed on sorted cells pooled from one or two spleens. This chain joins TRBV21 and TRBJ2-3; the match to TRBD2 covers 12 bases. TRBV21 is treated as an ORF (open reading frame) with a function not yet certain. This receptor was taken from a pool of C57BL/6 mice in good health. The CDR3 region is CASSHGTGGETLYF. The CDR3 bases that were read are TGTGCTAGCAGTCATGGGACTGGGGGGGAAACGCTGTAT.